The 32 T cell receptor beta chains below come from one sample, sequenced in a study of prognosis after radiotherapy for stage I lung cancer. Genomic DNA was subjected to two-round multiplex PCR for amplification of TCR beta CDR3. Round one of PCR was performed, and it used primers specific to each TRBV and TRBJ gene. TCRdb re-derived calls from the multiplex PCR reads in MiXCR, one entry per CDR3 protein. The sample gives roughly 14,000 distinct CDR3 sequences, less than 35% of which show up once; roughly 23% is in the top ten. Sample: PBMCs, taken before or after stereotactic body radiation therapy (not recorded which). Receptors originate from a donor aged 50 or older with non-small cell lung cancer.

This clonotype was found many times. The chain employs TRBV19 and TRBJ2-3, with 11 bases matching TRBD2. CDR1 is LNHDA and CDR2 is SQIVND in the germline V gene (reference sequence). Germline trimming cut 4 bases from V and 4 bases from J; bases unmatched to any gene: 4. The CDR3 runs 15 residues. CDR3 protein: CASSTSGRSADTQYF. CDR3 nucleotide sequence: TGTGCCAGTAGTACTAGCGGGAGGTCCGCAGATACGCAGTATTTT.

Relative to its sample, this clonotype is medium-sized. The CDR3 reads CSPGGGLAGVEGYNEQFF. In DNA, the CDR3 is TGCAGCCCCGGCGGGGGACTAGCGGGAGTAGAGGGCTACAATGAGCAGTTCTTC. The rearrangement uses TRBV20-1 and TRBJ2-1; 14 positions agree with TRBD2. The CDR3 loop spans 18 amino acids. Germline-derived CDR1 and CDR2 are DFQATT and SNEGSKA (reference sequence).

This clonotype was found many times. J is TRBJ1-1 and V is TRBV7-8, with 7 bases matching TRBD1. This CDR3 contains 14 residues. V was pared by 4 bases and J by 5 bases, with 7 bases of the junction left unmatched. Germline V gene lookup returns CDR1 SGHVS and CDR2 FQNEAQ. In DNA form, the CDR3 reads TGTGCCAGCAGCTCTCAGGGGGGTTGGACTGAAGCTTTCTTT. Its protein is CASSSQGGWTEAFF.

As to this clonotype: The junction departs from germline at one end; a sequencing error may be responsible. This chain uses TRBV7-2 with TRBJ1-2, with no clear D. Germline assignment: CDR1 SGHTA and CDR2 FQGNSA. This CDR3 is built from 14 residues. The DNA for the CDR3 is TGTACCAGAAGCTTAGCGCAGGCTAACTATGGCTACACCTTC. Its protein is CTRSLAQANYGYTF.

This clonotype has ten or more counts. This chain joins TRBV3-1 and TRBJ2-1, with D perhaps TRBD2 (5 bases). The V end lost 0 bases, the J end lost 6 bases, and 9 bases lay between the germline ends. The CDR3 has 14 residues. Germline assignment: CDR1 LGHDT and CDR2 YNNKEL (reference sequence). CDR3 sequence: CASSQDARGNEQFF. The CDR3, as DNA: TGTGCCAGCAGCCAAGACGCTCGGGGCAATGAGCAGTTCTTC.

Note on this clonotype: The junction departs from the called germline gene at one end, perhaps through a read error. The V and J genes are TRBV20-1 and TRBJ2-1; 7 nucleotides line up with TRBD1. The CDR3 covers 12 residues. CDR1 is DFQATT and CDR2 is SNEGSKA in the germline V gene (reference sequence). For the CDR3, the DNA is TGCAGTGCTAACGACAGGGAACATGAGCAGTTGTTC. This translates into CSANDREHEQLF.

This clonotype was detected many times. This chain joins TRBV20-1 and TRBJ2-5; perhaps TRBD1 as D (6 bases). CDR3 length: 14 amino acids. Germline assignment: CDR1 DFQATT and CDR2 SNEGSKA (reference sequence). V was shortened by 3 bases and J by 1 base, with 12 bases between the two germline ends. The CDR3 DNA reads TGCAGTGCTAGGACAGGACAGAGCCAAGAGACCCAGTACTTC. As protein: CSARTGQSQETQYF.

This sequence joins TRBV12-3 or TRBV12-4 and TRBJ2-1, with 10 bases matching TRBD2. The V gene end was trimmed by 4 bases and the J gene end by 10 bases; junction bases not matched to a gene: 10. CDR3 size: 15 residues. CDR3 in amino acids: CASSSGLAEPREQFF. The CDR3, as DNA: TGTGCCAGCAGTTCAGGACTAGCGGAACCTAGGGAGCAGTTCTTC.

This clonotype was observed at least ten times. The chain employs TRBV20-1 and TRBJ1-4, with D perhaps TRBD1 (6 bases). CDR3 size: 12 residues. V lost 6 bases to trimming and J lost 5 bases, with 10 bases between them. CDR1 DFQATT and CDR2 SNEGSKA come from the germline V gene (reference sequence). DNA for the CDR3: TGCAGTGCGCAGGGGAGAAATGAAAAACTGTTTTTT. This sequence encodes CSAQGRNEKLFF.

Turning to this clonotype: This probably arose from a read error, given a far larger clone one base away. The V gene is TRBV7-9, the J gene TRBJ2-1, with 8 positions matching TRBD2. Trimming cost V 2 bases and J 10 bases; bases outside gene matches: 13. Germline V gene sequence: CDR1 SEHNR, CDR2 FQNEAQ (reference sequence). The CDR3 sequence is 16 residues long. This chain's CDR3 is CASSLLDGRASYEQFF. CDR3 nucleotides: TGTGCCAGCAGCTTATTAGACGGGAGGGCGTCCTACGAGCAGTTCTTC.

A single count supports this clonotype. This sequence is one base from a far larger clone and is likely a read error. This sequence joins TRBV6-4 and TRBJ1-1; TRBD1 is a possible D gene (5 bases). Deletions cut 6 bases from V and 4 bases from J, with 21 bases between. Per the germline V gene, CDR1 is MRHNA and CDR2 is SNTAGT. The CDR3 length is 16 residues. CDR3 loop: CASRSYWTVGGTEAFF. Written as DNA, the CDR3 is TGTGCCAGCAGGTCCTATTGGACCGTGGGGGGCACTGAAGCTTTCTTT.

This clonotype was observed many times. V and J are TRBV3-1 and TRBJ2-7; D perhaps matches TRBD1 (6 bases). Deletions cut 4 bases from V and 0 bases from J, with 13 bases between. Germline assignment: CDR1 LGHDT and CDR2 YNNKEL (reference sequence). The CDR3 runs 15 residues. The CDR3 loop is CASSPSDRSSYEQYF. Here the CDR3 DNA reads TGTGCCAGCAGCCCCTCCGACAGGTCCTCCTACGAGCAGTACTTC.

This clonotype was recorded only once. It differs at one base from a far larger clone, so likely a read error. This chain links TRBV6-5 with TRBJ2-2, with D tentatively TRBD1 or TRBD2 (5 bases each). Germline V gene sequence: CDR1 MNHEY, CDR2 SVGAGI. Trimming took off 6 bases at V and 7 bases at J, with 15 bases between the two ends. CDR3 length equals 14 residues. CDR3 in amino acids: CASSTRVGGGELFF. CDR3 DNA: TGTGCCAGCAGCACCCGGGTTGGGGGCGGGGAGCTGTTTTTT.

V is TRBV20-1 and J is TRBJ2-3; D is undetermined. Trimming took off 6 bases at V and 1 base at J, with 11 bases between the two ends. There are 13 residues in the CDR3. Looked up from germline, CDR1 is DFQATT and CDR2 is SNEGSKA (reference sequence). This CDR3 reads CSALEPRTDTQYF. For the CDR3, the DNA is TGCAGTGCGCTGGAGCCCCGCACAGATACGCAGTATTTT.

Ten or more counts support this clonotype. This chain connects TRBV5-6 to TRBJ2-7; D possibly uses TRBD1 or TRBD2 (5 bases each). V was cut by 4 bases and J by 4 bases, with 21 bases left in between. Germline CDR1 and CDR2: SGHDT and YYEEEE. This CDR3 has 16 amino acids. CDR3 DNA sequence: TGTGCCAGCAGCCCCGAATCCGGGACGAAAGCATACGAGCAGTACTTC. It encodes CASSPESGTKAYEQYF.

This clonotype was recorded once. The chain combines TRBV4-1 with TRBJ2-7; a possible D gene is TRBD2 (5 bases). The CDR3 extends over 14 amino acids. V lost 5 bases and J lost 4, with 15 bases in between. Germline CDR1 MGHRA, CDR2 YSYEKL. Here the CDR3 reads CASSKTIWPYEQYF. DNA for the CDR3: TGCGCCAGCAGCAAGACTATCTGGCCTTACGAGCAGTACTTC.

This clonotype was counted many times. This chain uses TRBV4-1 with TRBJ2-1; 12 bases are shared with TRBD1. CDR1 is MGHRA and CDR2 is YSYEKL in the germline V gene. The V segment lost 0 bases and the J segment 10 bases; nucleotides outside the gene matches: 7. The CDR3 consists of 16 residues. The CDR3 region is CASSQDPGTGGREQFF. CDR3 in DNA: TGCGCCAGCAGCCAAGACCCAGGGACAGGGGGCCGGGAGCAGTTCTTC.

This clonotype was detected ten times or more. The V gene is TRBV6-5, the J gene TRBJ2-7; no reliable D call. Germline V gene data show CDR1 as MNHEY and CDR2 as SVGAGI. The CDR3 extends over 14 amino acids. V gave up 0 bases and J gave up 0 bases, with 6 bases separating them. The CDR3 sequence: CASSYSGPSYEQYF. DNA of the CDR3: TGTGCCAGCAGTTACTCGGGCCCCTCCTACGAGCAGTACTTC.

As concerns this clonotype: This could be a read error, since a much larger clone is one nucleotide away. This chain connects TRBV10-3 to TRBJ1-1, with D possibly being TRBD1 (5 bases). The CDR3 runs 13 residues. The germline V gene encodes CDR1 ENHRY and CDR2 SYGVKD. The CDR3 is CAMSAQENTEAFF. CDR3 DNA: TGTGCCATGAGTGCACAGGAGAACACTGAAGCTTTCTTT.

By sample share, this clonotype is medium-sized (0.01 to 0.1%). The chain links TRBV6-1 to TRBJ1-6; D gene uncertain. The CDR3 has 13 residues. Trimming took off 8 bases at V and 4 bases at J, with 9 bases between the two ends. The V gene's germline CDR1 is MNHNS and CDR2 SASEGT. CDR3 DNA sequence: TGTGCCAGCTCAGTGGGTTATAATTCACCCCTCCACTTT. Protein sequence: CASSVGYNSPLHF.

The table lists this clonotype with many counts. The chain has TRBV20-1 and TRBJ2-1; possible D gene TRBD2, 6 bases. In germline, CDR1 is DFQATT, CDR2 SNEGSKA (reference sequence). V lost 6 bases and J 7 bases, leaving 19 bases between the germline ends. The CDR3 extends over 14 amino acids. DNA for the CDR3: TGCAGTGCCCTCGGGACTCGGGGACTTAATGAGCAGTTCTTC. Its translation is CSALGTRGLNEQFF.

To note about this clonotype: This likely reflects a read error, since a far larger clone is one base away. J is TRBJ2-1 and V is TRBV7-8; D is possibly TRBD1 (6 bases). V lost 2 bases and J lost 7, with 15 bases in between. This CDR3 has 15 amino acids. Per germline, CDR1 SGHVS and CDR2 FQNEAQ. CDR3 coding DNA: TGTGCCAGCAGCTTAATGCCCCAGGGGTTAAATGAGCAGTTCTTC. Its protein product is CASSLMPQGLNEQFF.

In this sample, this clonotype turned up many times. Written as DNA, the CDR3 is TGTGCCAGCAACATGGGACTAGCGGCATCCTACGAGCAGTACTTC. It yields the protein CASNMGLAASYEQYF. This sequence joins TRBV28 and TRBJ2-7, with 11 bases lining up with TRBD2. The length of the CDR3 is 15 residues. Trimming took 7 bases from V and 1 from J; bases not matched to a gene: 6. Germline V gives CDR1 MDHEN, CDR2 SYDVKM.

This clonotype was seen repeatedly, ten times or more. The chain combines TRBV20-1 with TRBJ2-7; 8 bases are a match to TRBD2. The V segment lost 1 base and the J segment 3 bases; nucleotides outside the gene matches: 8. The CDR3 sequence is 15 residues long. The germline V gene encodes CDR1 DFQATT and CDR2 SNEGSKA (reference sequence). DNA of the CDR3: TGCAGTGCTAGAGGTATAGCGGGGCGAGGCTACGAGCAGTACTTC. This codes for CSARGIAGRGYEQYF.

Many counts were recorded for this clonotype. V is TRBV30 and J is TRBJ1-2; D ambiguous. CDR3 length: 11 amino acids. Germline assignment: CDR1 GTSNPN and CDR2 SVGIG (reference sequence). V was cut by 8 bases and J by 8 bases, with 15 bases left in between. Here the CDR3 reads CARLDGGGYTF. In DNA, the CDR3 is TGTGCCCGCCTGGACGGTGGGGGCTACACCTTC. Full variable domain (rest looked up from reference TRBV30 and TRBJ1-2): SQTIHQWPATLVQPVGSPLSLECTVEGTSNPNLYWYRQAAGRGLQLLFYSVGIGQISSEVPQNLSASRPQDRQFILSSKKLLLSDSGFYLCARLDGGGYTFGSGTRLTVV.

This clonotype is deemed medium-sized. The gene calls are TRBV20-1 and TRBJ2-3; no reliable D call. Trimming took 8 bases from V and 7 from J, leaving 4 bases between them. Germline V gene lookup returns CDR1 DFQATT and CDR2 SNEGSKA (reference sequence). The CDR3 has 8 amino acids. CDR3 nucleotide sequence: TGCAGTTTAAATACGCAGTATTTT. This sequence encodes CSLNTQYF.

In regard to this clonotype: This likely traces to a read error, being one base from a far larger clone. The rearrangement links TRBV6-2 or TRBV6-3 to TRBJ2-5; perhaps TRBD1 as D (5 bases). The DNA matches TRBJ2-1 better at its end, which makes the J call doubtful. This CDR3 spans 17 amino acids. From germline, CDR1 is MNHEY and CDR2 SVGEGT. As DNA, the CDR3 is TGTGCCAGCAGTGAATTCGGCTGGCAGGGCATGACTAATGAGCAGTTCTTC. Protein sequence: CASSEFGWQGMTNEQFF.

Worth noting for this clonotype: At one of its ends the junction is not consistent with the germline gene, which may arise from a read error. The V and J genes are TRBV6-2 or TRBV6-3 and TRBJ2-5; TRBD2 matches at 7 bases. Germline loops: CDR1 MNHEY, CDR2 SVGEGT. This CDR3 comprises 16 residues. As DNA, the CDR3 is TGTGTCAGCAGTGACCCATCACAAGTGGGAGGGGAGACCCAGTACTTC. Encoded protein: CVSSDPSQVGGETQYF.

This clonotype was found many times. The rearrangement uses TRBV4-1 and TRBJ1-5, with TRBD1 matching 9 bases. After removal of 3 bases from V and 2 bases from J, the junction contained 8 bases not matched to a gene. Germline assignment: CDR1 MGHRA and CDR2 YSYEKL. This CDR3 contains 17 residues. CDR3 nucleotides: TGCGCCAGCAGCCAGGACAGGGGCAGAGGTCGCAATCAGCCCCAGCATTTT. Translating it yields CASSQDRGRGRNQPQHF.

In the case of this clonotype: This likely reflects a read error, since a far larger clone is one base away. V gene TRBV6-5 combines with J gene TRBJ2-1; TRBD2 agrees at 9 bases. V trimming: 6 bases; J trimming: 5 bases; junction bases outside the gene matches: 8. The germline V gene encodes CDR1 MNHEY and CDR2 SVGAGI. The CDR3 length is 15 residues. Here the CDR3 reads CASRYSGSAHNEQFF. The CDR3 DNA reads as TGTGCCAGCAGATATAGCGGGAGTGCCCACAATGAGCAGTTCTTC.

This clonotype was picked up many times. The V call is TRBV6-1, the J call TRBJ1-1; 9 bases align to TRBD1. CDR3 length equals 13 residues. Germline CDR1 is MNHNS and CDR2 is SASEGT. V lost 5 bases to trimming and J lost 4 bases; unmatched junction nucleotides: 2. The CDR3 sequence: CASSRTGVTEAFF. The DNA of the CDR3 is TGTGCCAGCAGTAGGACAGGGGTCACTGAAGCTTTCTTT.

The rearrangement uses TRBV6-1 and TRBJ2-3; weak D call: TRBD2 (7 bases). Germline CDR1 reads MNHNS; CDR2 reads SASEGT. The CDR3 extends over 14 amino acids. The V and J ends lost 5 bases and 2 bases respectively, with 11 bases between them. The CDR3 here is CASSRGTNTDTQYF. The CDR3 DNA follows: TGTGCCAGCAGTAGGGGGACTAACACAGATACGCAGTATTTT.